These 16 T cell receptor beta chains came from one sample sequenced in a study of T cell responses to AZD1222 COVID-19 vaccine. This table comes from immunoSEQ multiplex PCR, and its TCRdb copy is limited to in-frame clones, with some not included. This table holds some 130,000 clones, about 90% found once. The sequences come from peripheral blood, collected on day 0 of AZD1222 vaccination. These receptors were obtained from an adult in good health.

The V and J genes are TRBV6-5 and TRBJ2-2; D unresolved. Germline CDR1 and CDR2: MNHEY and SVGAGI. The CDR3 has 14 residues. V lost 0 bases, J lost 6 bases, and 8 bases lay in between. CDR3 in amino acids: CASSYSIGAGELFF. In DNA form, the CDR3 reads TGTGCCAGCAGTTACTCGATTGGGGCCGGGGAGCTGTTTTTT.

V gene TRBV10-1 combines with J gene TRBJ1-1; weak D call: TRBD1 (5 bases). The V gene lost 10 bases and the J gene lost 0 bases, with 12 bases spanning the gap. CDR1 and CDR2 from the germline V gene are WNHNN and SYGVQD (reference sequence). The CDR3 extends over 13 amino acids. CDR3 protein: CATRQGLNTEAFF. CDR3 in DNA: TGCGCCACCAGGCAGGGATTGAACACTGAAGCTTTCTTT.

The chain joins TRBV2 to TRBJ2-3, with 7 bases fitting TRBD2. This CDR3 contains 16 residues. The V gene's germline CDR1 is SNHLY and CDR2 FYNNEI. V gave up 6 bases and J gave up 0 bases; unmatched junction bases: 9. This CDR3 is CASRRGGVESTDTQYF. In DNA, the CDR3 is TGTGCCAGCAGAAGGGGAGGGGTGGAGAGCACAGATACGCAGTATTTT.

The V call is TRBV28, the J call TRBJ1-4; TRBD1 agrees at 7 bases. Trimming cost V 7 bases and J 0 bases; bases outside gene matches: 11. The V gene's germline CDR1 is MDHEN and CDR2 SYDVKM. This CDR3 is built from 17 residues. The CDR3 region is CASTHRGQSATNEKLFF. In DNA, the CDR3 is TGTGCCAGCACCCATCGGGGACAGAGTGCAACTAATGAAAAACTGTTTTTT.

The chain combines TRBV28 with TRBJ2-6; D unresolved. This CDR3 contains 14 residues. Germline lookup yields CDR1 MDHEN and CDR2 SYDVKM. Trimming removed 5 bases from V and 2 bases from J, with 7 bases in between. CDR3 DNA sequence: TGTGCCAGCAGTATCCAGACTGGGGCCAACGTCCTGACTTTC. Translation gives CASSIQTGANVLTF.

This clone was picked up one time. This chain connects TRBV18 to TRBJ1-3, with D possibly TRBD1 on 5 matching bases. In germline, CDR1 is KGHSH, CDR2 LQKENI. This CDR3 comprises 16 residues. The V gene lost 0 bases and the J gene lost 0 bases, with 9 bases spanning the gap. The CDR3 loop reads CASSPPSGNSGNTIYF. The DNA of the CDR3 is TGTGCCAGCTCACCACCGTCAGGGAACTCTGGAAACACCATATATTTT.

This chain connects TRBV6-4 to TRBJ2-1; TRBD2 matches 16 bases. CDR3 length: 18 residues. Trimming at V came to 3 bases and at J to 7 bases, leaving 9 bases not matched to a gene. In germline, CDR1 is MRHNA, CDR2 SNTAGT. The CDR3 spells CASSEGLAGGPRGNEQFF. Written as DNA, the CDR3 is TGTGCCAGCAGTGAGGGACTAGCGGGAGGGCCCAGGGGAAATGAGCAGTTCTTC.

The CDR3 loop is CSASLWPNTGELFF. Here the CDR3 DNA reads TGCAGTGCTAGTCTCTGGCCCAACACCGGGGAGCTGTTTTTT. The chain employs TRBV20-1 and TRBJ2-2, with D unclear. The CDR3 runs to 14 residues. Deletions cut 3 bases from V and 2 bases from J, with 10 bases between. Germline V lookup: CDR1 DFQATT, CDR2 SNEGSKA (reference sequence).

This chain uses TRBV6-5 with TRBJ2-1; 12 bases are shared with TRBD2. The CDR3 contains 14 residues. Germline CDR1 is MNHEY and CDR2 is SVGAGI. V trimming: 5 bases; J trimming: 8 bases; junction bases outside the gene matches: 4. CDR3 coding DNA: TGTGCCAGCAGTCGACTAGCGGGAGTGGATGAGCAGTTCTTC. This translates into CASSRLAGVDEQFF.

The gene calls are TRBV2 and TRBJ2-2, with TRBD1 matching 11 bases. Germline-derived CDR1 and CDR2 are SNHLY and FYNNEI. The V gene end was trimmed by 5 bases and the J gene end by 5 bases; junction bases not matched to a gene: 7. This CDR3 has 16 residues. The CDR3 here is CASSRTGGAWTGELFF. Written as DNA, the CDR3 is TGTGCCAGCAGTAGGACAGGGGGCGCGTGGACCGGGGAGCTGTTTTTT.

The V gene is TRBV18, the J gene TRBJ1-1; D is possibly TRBD1 (5 bases). V lost 3 bases, J lost 0 bases, and 11 bases lay in between. The CDR3 loop spans 15 amino acids. CDR1 is KGHSH and CDR2 is LQKENI in the germline V gene. CDR3 bases: TGTGCCAGCTCACCTTACAGGCATCTGAACACTGAAGCTTTCTTT. This gives the protein CASSPYRHLNTEAFF.

The sample holds a few counts of this clone. V usage is TRBV11-2 and J usage is TRBJ1-6; D is perhaps TRBD1 (5 bases). The CDR3 extends over 14 amino acids. Germline V gives CDR1 SGHAT, CDR2 FQNNGV. V lost 2 bases and J 7 bases, leaving 9 bases between the germline ends. The CDR3 here is CASSLTGTNSPLHF. CDR3 bases: TGTGCCAGCAGCTTAACAGGAACAAATTCACCCCTCCACTTT. Drawing the rest from reference TRBV11-2 and TRBJ1-6, the complete variable domain is EAGVAQSPRYKIIEKRQSVAFWCNPISGHATLYWYQQILGQGPKLLIQFQNNGVVDDSQLPKDRFSAERLKGVDSTLKIQPAKLEDSAVYLCASSLTGTNSPLHFGNGTRLTVT.

There are a few counts of this clone. V usage is TRBV30 and J usage is TRBJ1-6; TRBD1 matches 9 bases. CDR3 length: 13 amino acids. V was clipped by 5 bases and J by 6 bases; unmatched bases: 2. Germline V lookup: CDR1 GTSNPN, CDR2 SVGIG (reference sequence). CDR3 bases: TGTGCCTGGGCGGGACAGGGTAATTCACCCCTCCACTTT. Translating gives CAWAGQGNSPLHF.

V usage is TRBV6-1 and J usage is TRBJ1-1; D is unclear. In germline, CDR1 is MNHNS, CDR2 SASEGT. The CDR3 length is 15 residues. V lost 3 bases and J lost 1, with 12 bases in between. The CDR3 DNA is TGTGCCAGCAGTGACCCGACGCGGGCGAACACTGAAGCTTTCTTT. Protein sequence: CASSDPTRANTEAFF.

The CDR3 protein is CASSVAERPHEQYF. The CDR3 coding sequence is TGTGCCAGCAGCGTAGCCGAGAGGCCCCACGAGCAGTACTTC. The chain is built from TRBV9 and TRBJ2-7, with D unresolved. Germline V gene sequence: CDR1 SGDLS, CDR2 YYNGEE. V lost 0 bases and J 5 bases, leaving 12 bases between the germline ends. The CDR3 extends over 14 amino acids. The full variable domain, with the rest looked up from reference TRBV9 and TRBJ2-7, is DSGVTQTPKHLITATGQRVTLRCSPRSGDLSVYWYQQSLDQGLQFLIQYYNGEERAKGNILERFSAQQFPDLHSELNLSSLELGDSALYFCASSVAERPHEQYFGPGTRLTVT.

The chain couples TRBV3-1 (or the pseudogene TRBV3-2) to TRBJ2-7, with 11 bases identical to TRBD2. The germline V gene has CDR1 LGHDT and CDR2 YNNKEL (reference sequence). This CDR3 has 15 amino acids. The trim removed 1 base at V and 3 bases at J, leaving 2 bases unmatched. CDR3 nucleotides: TGTGCCAGCAGCCAAGGACTAGCGGGAATCTACGAGCAGTACTTC. Protein product: CASSQGLAGIYEQYF.